Listed here is a single T cell receptor (beta chain). The V end lost 2 bases, the J end lost 5 bases, and 10 bases lay between the germline ends. The CDR3 contains 13 residues. Germline assignment: CDR1 GTSNPN and CDR2 SVGIG (reference sequence). RNA, once extracted, was reverse transcribed into cDNA for use as the sequencing template. The repertoire was sequenced with immunoSEQ multiplex PCR; TCRdb's copy has only in-frame clones and lacks some. The repertoire consists of some 190,000 clones, with approximately 60% occurring once and the leading ten covering 0.65% to 0.7%. Noted treatment: oral pan-JAK inhibitor, 5-10 mg twice daily. The sample originates from a study of CD8+ T cells in alopecia areata.

The starting material was CD4+ T cells sorted from blood, obtained at week 4, from a patient treated with tofacitinib. The chain carries TRBV30 and TRBJ1-5; weak D call: TRBD1 (5 bases). The receptor was isolated from a human donor with alopecia areata. The CDR3 reads CAWSYDSDQPQHF. CDR3 coding DNA: TGTGCCTGGAGTTACGACAGCGATCAGCCCCAGCATTTT.